Given below is one TCR beta chain in context. Only a few counts were recorded for this clonotype. Its recognized antigen is unknown. No quality values exist for individual bases; no much larger clone is one base distant. The germline V gene (reference sequence) sets CDR1 to LNHNV and CDR2 to YYDKDF. The CDR3 goes from the cysteine to the phenylalanine over 14 residues. The read is trimmed to its CDR3 DNA, 42 bases read in frame from base 1. V and J lose 0 bases and 6 bases, and a span of 9 bases separates them. Data came from an Illumina HiSeq 2500. TCR beta libraries were prepared by quantitative 5'-RACE with molecular barcodes. In the original analysis: A new computational method based on a probabilistic model of VDJ rearrangement was used to identify disease-linked TCR variants. TCRdb reanalyzed the raw reads on its own, using fastp at Q25 for trimming and MiXCR for clone calling, and kept in-frame beta chains. Rows are combined by CDR3 protein, so each entry shows the most common genes and DNA. TCRdb, not the authors, supplied the V and J calls. A total of 160,000 or so distinct CDR3 sequences appear in this sample, around 8.9% of them only once. About 14% of the sample rests with the top ten.

This entry is derived from a study of CD8 T cells in ankylosing spondylitis (TCRdb year 2017). Regarding the complete study: The study profiled T cell receptor beta repertoires in healthy donors and ankylosing spondylitis patients to find disease-linked TCR variants. The full study cohort was made up of 25 ankylosing spondylitis patients and 108 healthy donors. Peripheral blood samples were taken, and synovial fluid was additionally collected from ankylosing spondylitis patients.

The full study reports these points: The disease-linked clones had a CD8+ phenotype and were found at relatively low frequencies in peripheral blood. The disease-linked clones were reported as significantly enriched in matched synovial fluid samples from ankylosing spondylitis patients. Some motif variants had previously been reported in the synovial fluid and blood of reactive arthritis patients, which suggests shared mechanisms of disease initiation. Blood from ankylosing spondylitis patients appeared to be characterized by a TCR beta motif made up of several highly homologous amino acid variants.

Rearrangement joined TRBV15 to TRBJ2-1; a weak D assignment points to TRBD2 (6 bases agree). Sequenced sample: blood, either unsorted or a sorted T cell fraction (not recorded which). The source of this sequence is a female donor with ankylosing spondylitis or in good health (not recorded which). The DNA sequence is given as TGTGCCACCAGCAGAGATAAAGCGGGCAATGAGCAGTTCTTC. This yields the protein CATSRDKAGNEQFF. Where the CDR3 stops, the reference TRBV15 and TRBJ2-1 genes take over; the full variable domain is DAMVIQNPRYQVTQFGKPVTLSCSQTLNHNVMYWYQQKSSQAPKLLFHYYDKDFNNEADTPDNFQSRRPNTSFCFLDIRSPGLGDTAMYLCATSRDKAGNEQFFGPGTRLTVL.